These T cell receptor beta chains were read from a single sample in a study of CXCR3-negative and CXCR3-positive naive CD8 T cells. One entry per CDR3 protein, without DNA, is what TCRdb gives after re-calling the 5' RACE reads. This table lists about 120,000 distinct CDR3 sequences. Source material: naive CXCR3+ CD8+ T cells from blood. Source of these receptors: a human donor in good health. Some clones in this sample may be carry-over from other donors' samples. CDR3s include the opening cysteine and the closing phenylalanine or tryptophan. Each record gives: V gene, J gene, CDR3 protein.

V gene: TRBV20-1; J gene: TRBJ2-3; CDR3 protein: CSAPAPVARDTQYF
V gene: TRBV29-1; J gene: TRBJ1-1; CDR3 protein: CSVEPRGHTEAFF
V gene: TRBV28; J gene: TRBJ2-3; CDR3 protein: CASSSPATQGDTQYF
V gene: TRBV20-1; J gene: TRBJ2-1; CDR3 protein: CSAREQGLDSPAEQFF
V gene: TRBV21-1; J gene: TRBJ2-7; CDR3 protein: CASSKGQLLYEQYF
V gene: TRBV3-1; J gene: TRBJ2-5; CDR3 protein: CASSQDRGGNPETQYF
V gene: TRBV6-4; J gene: TRBJ2-1; CDR3 protein: CASSDSASGEQFF
V gene: TRBV15; J gene: TRBJ2-1; CDR3 protein: CATSRNPGRALPEQFF
V gene: TRBV6-2/TRBV6-3; J gene: TRBJ2-1; CDR3 protein: CASSYSSLGVEQFF
V gene: TRBV29-1; J gene: TRBJ2-7; CDR3 protein: CSVEGQGHEQYF
V gene: TRBV29-1; J gene: TRBJ2-2; CDR3 protein: CSVVRGTGELFF
V gene: TRBV15; J gene: TRBJ1-1; CDR3 protein: CATSRGTPENTEAFF
V gene: TRBV3-1; J gene: TRBJ2-1; CDR3 protein: CASSQVRSGTSYNEQFF
V gene: TRBV12-3/TRBV12-4; J gene: TRBJ2-7; CDR3 protein: CASRDGTGGYEQYF
V gene: TRBV7-2; J gene: TRBJ1-2; CDR3 protein: CASRGVRETSNYGYTF
V gene: TRBV7-9; J gene: TRBJ1-1; CDR3 protein: CASSLPGAMNTEAFF
V gene: TRBV9; J gene: TRBJ2-7; CDR3 protein: CASSVESSGYEQYF
V gene: TRBV28; J gene: TRBJ1-5; CDR3 protein: CASSRQMDQPQHF
V gene: TRBV20-1; J gene: TRBJ2-7; CDR3 protein: CSASSPSSYEQYF
V gene: TRBV6-6; J gene: TRBJ1-1; CDR3 protein: CASSYQGADTEAFF
V gene: TRBV29-1; J gene: TRBJ2-7; CDR3 protein: CSVFTDKAYEQYF
V gene: TRBV4-2; J gene: TRBJ2-3; CDR3 protein: CASSQVPPGLSTDTQYF
V gene: TRBV9; J gene: TRBJ2-1; CDR3 protein: CASSPRPGLPEQFF
V gene: TRBV12-3/TRBV12-4; J gene: TRBJ2-1; CDR3 protein: CASFPQRGGLDEQFF